This passage covers 8 T cell receptor beta chains from one sample sequenced in a study of control samples from healthy donors and cancer patients. Sequencing used immunoSEQ multiplex PCR; TCRdb keeps in-frame clones, though not all of them. Altogether 210,000 or so clones are present, about 90% being singletons, with the ten largest covering 1.8%. Sequences were obtained from blood. The receptors were sampled from a man aged 25 to 45 in good health.

The rearrangement links TRBV2 to TRBJ1-6, with unresolved D. This CDR3 region has 13 residues. V was trimmed by 5 bases and J by 13 bases, leaving 15 bases between them. In germline, CDR1 is SNHLY, CDR2 FYNNEI. This CDR3 is CASSFTTTSPLHF. The CDR3 DNA reads TGTGCCAGCAGTTTTACAACAACTTCCCCCCTCCACTTT.

This clone was recorded only once. The rearrangement joins TRBV19 to TRBJ2-1; D is ambiguous. Germline CDR1 and CDR2: LNHDA and SQIVND (reference sequence). Trimming cost V 4 bases and J 6 bases, with 16 bases left between them. The CDR3 totals 15 residues. The CDR3 reads CASSTGNPPFNEQFF. CDR3 coding DNA: TGTGCCAGTAGTACTGGAAACCCACCTTTCAATGAGCAGTTCTTC.

This clone has just one count. The rearrangement uses TRBV7-9 and TRBJ1-1; D unclear. CDR1 is SEHNR and CDR2 is FQNEAQ in the germline V gene (reference sequence). Between the trimmed V and J ends, which lost 5 bases and 5 bases, there was a span of 12 bases. The CDR3 consists of 13 residues. CDR3: CASSTTRDTEAFF. The CDR3 DNA reads TGTGCCAGCAGCACCACAAGGGATACTGAAGCTTTCTTT.

The chain carries TRBV9 and TRBJ2-3; D uncertain. Trimming shortened V by 0 bases and J by 8 bases, and 7 bases separated the two germline ends. This CDR3 is built from 12 residues. Germline CDR1 SGDLS, CDR2 YYNGEE. The CDR3 DNA sequence: TGTGCCAGCAGCGTAGAAGCCGGTACGCAGTATTTT. Amino acid sequence: CASSVEAGTQYF.

This sequence joins TRBV2 and TRBJ1-5; 12 positions agree with TRBD1. Germline CDR1 reads SNHLY; CDR2 reads FYNNEI. Trimming at V came to 6 bases and at J to 7 bases, leaving 7 bases not matched to a gene. This CDR3 has 15 residues. CDR3 protein: CASRPGQGARQPQHF. In nucleotides, the CDR3 is TGTGCCAGCAGACCGGGACAGGGGGCGAGGCAGCCCCAGCATTTT.

This clone was counted only a few times. The same CDR3 is also encoded by other DNA sequences in this sample. The V and J genes are TRBV24-1 and TRBJ1-5; D is ambiguous. Trimming shortened V by 1 base and J by 6 bases, and 3 bases separated the two germline ends. Germline CDR1 KGHDR, CDR2 SFDVKD. There are 12 residues in the CDR3. This CDR3 reads CATSDLGQPQHF. The CDR3 nucleotides read TGTGCCACCAGTGATTTAGGTCAGCCCCAGCATTTT.

This chain joins TRBV21-1 and TRBJ1-3; the table's D call, TRBD1, has no DNA check behind it. TRBV21-1 is marked as a pseudogene. The length of the CDR3 is 16 residues. CDR3 coding DNA: TGTGCCAGCAGCAAAAAGACACCAGGCTCTGGAAACACCATATATTTT. Translated, it gives CASSKKTPGSGNTIYF.

The rearrangement uses TRBV5-1 and TRBJ2-1; 8 bases line up with TRBD1. There are 14 residues in the CDR3. Germline V gene lookup returns CDR1 SGHRS and CDR2 YFSETQ. Trimming at V came to 7 bases and at J to 5 bases, leaving 8 bases not matched to a gene. The CDR3 loop is CASLAGGFDNEQFF. The CDR3 DNA reads TGCGCCAGCCTGGCAGGGGGCTTCGACAATGAGCAGTTCTTC.